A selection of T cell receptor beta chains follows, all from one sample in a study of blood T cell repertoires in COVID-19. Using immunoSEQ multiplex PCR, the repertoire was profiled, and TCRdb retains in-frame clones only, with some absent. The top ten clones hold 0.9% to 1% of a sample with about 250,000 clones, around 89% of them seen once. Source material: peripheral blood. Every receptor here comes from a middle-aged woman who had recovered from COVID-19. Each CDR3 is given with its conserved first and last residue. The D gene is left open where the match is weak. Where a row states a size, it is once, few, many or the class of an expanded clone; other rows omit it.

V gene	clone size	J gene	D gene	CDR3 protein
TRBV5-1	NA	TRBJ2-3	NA	CASSPGVITITDTQYF
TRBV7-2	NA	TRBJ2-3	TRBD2	CASSLARLAGVADTQYF
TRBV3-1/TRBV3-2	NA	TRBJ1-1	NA	CASSQAFGVSPTEAFF
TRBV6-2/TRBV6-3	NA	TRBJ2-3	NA	CASSSPSPQYF
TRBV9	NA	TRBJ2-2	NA	CASHRDLNTGELFF
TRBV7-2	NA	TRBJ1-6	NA	CASSLGQGRDSPLHF
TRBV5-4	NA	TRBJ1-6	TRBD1	CASSLRTGGNSPLHF
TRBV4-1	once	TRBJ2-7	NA	CASSPYRAPYEQYF
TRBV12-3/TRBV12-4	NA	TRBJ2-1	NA	CASSPTRGEQFF
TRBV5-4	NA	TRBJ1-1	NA	CASSLAGEGEAFF
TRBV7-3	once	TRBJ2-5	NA	CASSPHGRATQETQYF
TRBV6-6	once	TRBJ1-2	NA	CASSLHRVGGYTF
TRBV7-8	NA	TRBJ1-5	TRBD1	CASSLGGGRAPNQPQHF
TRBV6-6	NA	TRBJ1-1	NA	CASSPGENTEAFF
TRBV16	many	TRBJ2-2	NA	CASSRALRGELFF
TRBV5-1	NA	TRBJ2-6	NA	CASSLRESSGANVLTF
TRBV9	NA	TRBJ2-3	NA	CASSVATLGGDTQYF
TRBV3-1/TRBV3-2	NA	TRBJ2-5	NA	CASSRGPGWETQYF
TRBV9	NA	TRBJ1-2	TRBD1	CASSVGDRVGYTF
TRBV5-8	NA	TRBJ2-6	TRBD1	CASSLRARGSGANVLTF
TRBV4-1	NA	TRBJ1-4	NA	CASSQAGMGAAEKLFF
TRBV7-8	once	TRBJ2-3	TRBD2	CASSHGGRDYVGQYF
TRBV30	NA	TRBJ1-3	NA	CAWTQGGNTIYF
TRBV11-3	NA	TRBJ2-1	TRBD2	CASSLSASGRRGPYNEQFF
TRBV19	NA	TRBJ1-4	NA	CASSNQGLINEKLFF
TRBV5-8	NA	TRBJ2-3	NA	CASSPRVGTDTQYF
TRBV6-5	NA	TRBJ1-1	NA	CASSRGGTGAFF
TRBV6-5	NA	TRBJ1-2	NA	CASNAGSSGYTF
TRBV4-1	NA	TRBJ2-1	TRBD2	CASSQGGTSNEQFF
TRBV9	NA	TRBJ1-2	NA	CASSPLPSARSGYTF
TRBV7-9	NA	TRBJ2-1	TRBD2	CASSLAAGGYVEQFF
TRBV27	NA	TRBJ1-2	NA	CASSLVRGQPGYTF
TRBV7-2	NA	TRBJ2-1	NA	CASSAGFEQFF
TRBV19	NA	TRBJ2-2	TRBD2	CASSTGTSATGELFF
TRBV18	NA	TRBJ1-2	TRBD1	CASSQQGSYGYTF
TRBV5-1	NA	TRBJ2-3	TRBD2	CASSPGGLAGTDTQYF
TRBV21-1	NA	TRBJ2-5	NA	CDRDRVWETQYF
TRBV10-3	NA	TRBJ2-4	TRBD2	CAISESARSGRAGGSKNIQYF
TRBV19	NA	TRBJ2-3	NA	CASSPSTGYVDTQYF
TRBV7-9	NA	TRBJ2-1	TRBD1	CASSARDSGGEQFF
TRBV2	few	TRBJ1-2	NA	CASSGDHRAYGYTF
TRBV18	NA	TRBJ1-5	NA	CASSSPTAPPNQPQHF
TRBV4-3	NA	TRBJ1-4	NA	CASSQDGGGTNEKLFF
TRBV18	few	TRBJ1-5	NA	CASSPQGTVNQPQHF
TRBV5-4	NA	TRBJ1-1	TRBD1	CASSWDRTAEAFF
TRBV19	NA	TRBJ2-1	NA	CASSPRGSGAGSTYNEQFF
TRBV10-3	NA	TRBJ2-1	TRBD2	CAISESSSGDNEQFF
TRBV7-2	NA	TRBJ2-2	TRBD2	CASSPLFAGDTGELFF
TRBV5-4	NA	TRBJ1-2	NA	CASSLADPGLYGYTF
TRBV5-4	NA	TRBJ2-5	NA	CASSLPGKETQYF
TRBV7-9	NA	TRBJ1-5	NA	CASSLVGLRDQPQHF
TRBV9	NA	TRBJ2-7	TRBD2	CASSTGTSVPYEQYF
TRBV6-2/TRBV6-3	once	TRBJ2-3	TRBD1	CASSRDRDGGTDTQYF
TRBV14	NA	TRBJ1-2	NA	CASSPGLGREGGYTF
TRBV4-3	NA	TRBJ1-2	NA	CASSQDLGVEGYTF
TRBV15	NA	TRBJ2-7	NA	CATREAGPHYEQYF
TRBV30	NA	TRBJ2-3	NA	CAWSGASADTQYF